The rows below give T cell receptor beta chains drawn from one sample of a study of cytomegalovirus exposure and HLA in healthy donors. Some clones are missing from TCRdb's copy, which holds only in-frame ones; the method was immunoSEQ multiplex PCR. The sample holds some 130,000 clones; 65% to 90% are singletons and the top ten take about 11%. Source material: PBMCs. The source of these receptors is a male donor in good health and CMV-seropositive. Each CDR3 is given with its conserved first and last residue. Clone size is given for some rows only: seen once, a few or many times, or a class if the clone is expanded.

clone_size j_call v_call cdr3_aa
NA TRBJ2-7 TRBV7-9 CASSSDSSYEQYF
NA TRBJ2-2 TRBV28 CASKRTGVRATGELFF
NA TRBJ1-1 TRBV21-1 CASSKEQGSVLNTEAFF
NA TRBJ1-2 TRBV29-1 CSVEDRDRGKGYTF
once TRBJ2-1 TRBV28 CASSFSLEVREQFF
NA TRBJ2-3 TRBV27 CASLSWGTDTQYF
few TRBJ2-1 TRBV2 CASSEALSGATQFF
NA TRBJ1-5 TRBV15 CATSMGRVSNQPQHF
few TRBJ2-6 TRBV29-1 CSVRTGGTSGANVLTF
few TRBJ2-7 TRBV6-1 CASSGGSGQKVREQYF
few TRBJ2-1 TRBV2 CASSGTRGRATNEQFF
NA TRBJ1-3 TRBV5-1 CASSRDRVVGNTIYF
once TRBJ2-3 TRBV29-1 CSVVGRVTDTQYF
NA TRBJ1-4 TRBV28 CASSPGGFNEKLFF
NA TRBJ1-2 TRBV7-2 CASTPRRGEYGYTF
NA TRBJ1-3 TRBV21-1 CASSKVRRAGSTIYF
once TRBJ2-7 TRBV5-4 CASSLPGPYEQYF
NA TRBJ1-4 TRBV5-1 CASSLFPNEKLFF
NA TRBJ1-1 TRBV19 CASTSPGGQDTEAFF
NA TRBJ1-2 TRBV19 CASSIGTGSGYTF
NA TRBJ2-6 TRBV11-2 CASSLVTGANVLTF
NA NA TRBV4-3 CASSQGWTSGTYEQYF
NA TRBJ2-7 TRBV25-1 CASSELTTGSYEQYF
NA TRBJ2-7 TRBV29-1 CSVSLAEPYEQYF
NA TRBJ2-3 TRBV7-8 CASSPNRPGLAVDTQYF
once TRBJ1-1 TRBV13 CASSLEGRGTEAFF
once TRBJ2-1 TRBV7-2 CASSLSGTSTFEQFF
once TRBJ2-1 TRBV7-9 CASSLTSGLVQFF
NA TRBJ1-1 TRBV5-6 CASSLRGLMNTEAFF
NA TRBJ1-5 TRBV6-6 CASTPPGQGSDQPQHF
NA TRBJ2-7 TRBV9 CASSEAGKAYEQYF
NA TRBJ1-2 TRBV21-1 CASSATVNYGYTF
NA TRBJ2-6 TRBV6-4 CASSDSRGGGANVLTF
NA TRBJ2-1 TRBV5-8 CASSWVGDHINNEQFF
NA TRBJ2-1 TRBV6-4 CASRKDRFSNEQFF
once TRBJ2-3 TRBV5-1 CASSLAVVVGPDTQYF
once TRBJ2-7 TRBV28 CASSFLAGVSYEQYF
NA TRBJ1-2 TRBV30 CAWSVGAGTAYGYTF
NA TRBJ2-1 TRBV6-5 CASSYAGRDNEQFF
NA TRBJ1-2 TRBV7-9 CASSPRQGVHYGYTF
NA TRBJ2-3 TRBV27 CASSWTSGIGTDTQYF
NA TRBJ1-5 TRBV6-1 CASSGTQGQPQHF
NA TRBJ1-1 TRBV5-4 CASSPTPGQGANTEAFF
NA TRBJ2-7 TRBV9 CASSSLADSSYEQYF
NA TRBJ1-2 TRBV28 CASLGLDRHYGYTF
NA TRBJ1-3 TRBV4-1 CASSQDLGNTIYF
NA TRBJ2-6 TRBV19 CASTRLAGVLGANVLTF
once TRBJ1-1 TRBV29-1 CSVAPGGYTEAFF
NA TRBJ1-1 TRBV19 CASHTPGMNTEAFF
NA TRBJ1-4 TRBV30 CAWSVSRQGTNEKLFF
few TRBJ2-3 TRBV30 CAWSASGSSDTQYF
NA TRBJ1-1 TRBV4-2 CASSQDTGGTEAFF
few TRBJ2-1 TRBV4-3 CASSQAGGDYNEQFF